This T cell receptor beta chain was observed in a study of blood T cell repertoires in COVID-19. Study-wide context: COVID-19 samples collected from the United States, Italy and Spain covered acute and convalescent phases.

The junction had 8 bases not matched to a gene; V was cut back by 4 bases and J by 5 bases. The CDR3 length is 15 residues. Per germline, CDR1 SGDLS and CDR2 YYNGEE. Profiled with immunoSEQ multiplex PCR; TCRdb holds only in-frame clones, not every one. Of tens of thousands of clones in the sample, around 82% were seen once. The chain employs TRBV9 and TRBJ1-4, with TRBD1 identical over 7 bases. The receptor's source is a human donor in a cohort sampled during active COVID-19. Sequencing used peripheral blood. In DNA, the CDR3 is TGTGCCAGCAGCCCCTACGGACAGGACAATGAAAAACTGTTTTTT. The encoded protein is CASSPYGQDNEKLFF.